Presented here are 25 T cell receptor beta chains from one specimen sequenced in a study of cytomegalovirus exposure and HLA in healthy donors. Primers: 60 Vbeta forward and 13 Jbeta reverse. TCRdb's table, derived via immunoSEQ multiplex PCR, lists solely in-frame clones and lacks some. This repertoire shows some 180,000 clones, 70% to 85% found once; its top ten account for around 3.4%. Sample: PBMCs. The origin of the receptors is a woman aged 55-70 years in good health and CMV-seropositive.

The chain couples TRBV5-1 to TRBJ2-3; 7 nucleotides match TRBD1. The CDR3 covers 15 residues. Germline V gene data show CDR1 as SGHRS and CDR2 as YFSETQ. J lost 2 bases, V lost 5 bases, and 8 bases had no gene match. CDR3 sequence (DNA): TGCGCCAGCAGAACCGGGACAGTCCTCACAGATACGCAGTATTTT. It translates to CASRTGTVLTDTQYF.

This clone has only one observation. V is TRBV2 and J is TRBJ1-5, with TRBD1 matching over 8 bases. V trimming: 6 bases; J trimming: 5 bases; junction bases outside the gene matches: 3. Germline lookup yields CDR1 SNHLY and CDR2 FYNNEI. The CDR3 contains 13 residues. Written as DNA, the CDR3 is TGTGCCAGCAGGCGACAGGGGCATCAGCCCCAGCATTTT. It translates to CASRRQGHQPQHF.

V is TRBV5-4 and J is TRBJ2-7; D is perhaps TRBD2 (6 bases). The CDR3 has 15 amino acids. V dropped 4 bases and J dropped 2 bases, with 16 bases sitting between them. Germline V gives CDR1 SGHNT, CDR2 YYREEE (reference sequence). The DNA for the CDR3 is TGTGCCAGCAGCCCCGGAGGGGAAAGAGCCTACGAGCAGTACTTC. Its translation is CASSPGGERAYEQYF.

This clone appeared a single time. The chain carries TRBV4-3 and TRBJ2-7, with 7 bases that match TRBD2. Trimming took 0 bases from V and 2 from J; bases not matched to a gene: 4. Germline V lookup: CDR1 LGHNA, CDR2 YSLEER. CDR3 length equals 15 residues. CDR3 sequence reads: CASSQEGRDAYEQYF. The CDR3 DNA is TGCGCCAGCAGCCAAGAGGGGAGGGACGCCTACGAGCAGTACTTC.

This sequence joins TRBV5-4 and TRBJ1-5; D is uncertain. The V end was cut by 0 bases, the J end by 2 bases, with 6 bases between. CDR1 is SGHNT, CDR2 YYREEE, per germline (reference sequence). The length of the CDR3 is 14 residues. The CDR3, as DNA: TGTGCCAGCAGCTTGGGCTTAGGCAATCAGCCCCAGCATTTT. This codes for CASSLGLGNQPQHF.

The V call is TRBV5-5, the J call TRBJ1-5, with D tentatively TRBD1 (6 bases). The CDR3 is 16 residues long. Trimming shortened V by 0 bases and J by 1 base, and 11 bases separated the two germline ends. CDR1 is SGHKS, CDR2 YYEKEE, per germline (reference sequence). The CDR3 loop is CASSLATGPSNQPQHF. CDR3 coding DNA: TGTGCCAGCAGCTTGGCTACAGGGCCCAGCAATCAGCCCCAGCATTTT.

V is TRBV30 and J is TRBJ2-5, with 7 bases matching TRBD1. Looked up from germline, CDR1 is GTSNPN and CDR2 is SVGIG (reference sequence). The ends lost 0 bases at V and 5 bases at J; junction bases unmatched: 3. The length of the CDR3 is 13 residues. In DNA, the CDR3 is TGTGCCTGGAGTGTAAACAGGGGTGAGACCCAGTACTTC. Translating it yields CAWSVNRGETQYF.

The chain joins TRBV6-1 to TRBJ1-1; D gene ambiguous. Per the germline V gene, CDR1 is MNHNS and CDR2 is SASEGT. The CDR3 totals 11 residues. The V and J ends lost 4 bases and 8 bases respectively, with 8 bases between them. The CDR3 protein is CASSAGPEAFF. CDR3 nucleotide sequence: TGTGCCAGCAGTGCGGGTCCCGAAGCTTTCTTT.

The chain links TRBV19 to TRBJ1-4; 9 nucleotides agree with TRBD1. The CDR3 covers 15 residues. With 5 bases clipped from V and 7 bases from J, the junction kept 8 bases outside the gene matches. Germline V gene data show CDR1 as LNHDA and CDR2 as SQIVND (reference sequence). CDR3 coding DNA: TGTGCCAGTAGTCGCCGACAGGGGGTTGGTGAAAAACTGTTTTTT. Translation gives CASSRRQGVGEKLFF. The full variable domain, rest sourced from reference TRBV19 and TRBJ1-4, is DGGITQSPKYLFRKEGQNVTLSCEQNLNHDAMYWYRQDPGQGLRLIYYSQIVNDFQKGDIAEGYSVSREKKESFPLTVTSAQKNPTAFYLCASSRRQGVGEKLFFGSGTQLSVL.

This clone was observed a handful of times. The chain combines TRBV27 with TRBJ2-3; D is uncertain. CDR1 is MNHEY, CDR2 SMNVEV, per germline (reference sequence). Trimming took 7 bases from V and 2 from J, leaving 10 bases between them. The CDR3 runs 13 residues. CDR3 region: CASNPGDTDTQYF. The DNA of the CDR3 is TGTGCCAGCAACCCGGGTGACACAGATACGCAGTATTTT.

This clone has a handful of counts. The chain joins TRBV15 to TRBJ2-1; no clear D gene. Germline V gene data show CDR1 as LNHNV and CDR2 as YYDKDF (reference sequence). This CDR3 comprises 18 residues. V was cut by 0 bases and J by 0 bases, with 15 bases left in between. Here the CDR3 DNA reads TGTGCCACCAGCAGAGAAGGTGCCGGGTCAAGCTCCTACAATGAGCAGTTCTTC. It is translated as CATSREGAGSSSYNEQFF.

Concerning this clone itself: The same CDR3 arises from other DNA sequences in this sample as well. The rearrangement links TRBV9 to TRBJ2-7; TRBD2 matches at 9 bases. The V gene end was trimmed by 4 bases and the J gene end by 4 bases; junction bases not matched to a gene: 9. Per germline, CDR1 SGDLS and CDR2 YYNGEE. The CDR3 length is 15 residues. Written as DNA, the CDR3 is TGTGCCAGCAGCCCCCGCCAGCGGGGGGCGTACGAGCAGTACTTC. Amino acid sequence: CASSPRQRGAYEQYF.

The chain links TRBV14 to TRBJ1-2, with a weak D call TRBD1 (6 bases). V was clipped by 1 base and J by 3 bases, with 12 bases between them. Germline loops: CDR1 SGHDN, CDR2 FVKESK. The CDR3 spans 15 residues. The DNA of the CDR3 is TGTGCCAGCAGCCAAGTAGGGGGTCTTGACTATGGCTACACCTTC. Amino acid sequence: CASSQVGGLDYGYTF.

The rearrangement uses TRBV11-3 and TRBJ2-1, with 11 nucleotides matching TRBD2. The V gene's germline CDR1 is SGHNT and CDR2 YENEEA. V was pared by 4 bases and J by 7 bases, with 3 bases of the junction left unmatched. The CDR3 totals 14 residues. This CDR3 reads CASSSTSGSNEQFF. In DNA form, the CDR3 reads TGTGCCAGCAGCTCAACTAGCGGGAGTAATGAGCAGTTCTTC. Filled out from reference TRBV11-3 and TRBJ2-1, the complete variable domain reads EAGVVQSPRYKIIEKKQPVAFWCNPISGHNTLYWYLQNLGQGPELLIRYENEEAVDDSQLPKDRFSAERLKGVDSTLKIQPAELGDSAVYLCASSSTSGSNEQFFGPGTRLTVL.

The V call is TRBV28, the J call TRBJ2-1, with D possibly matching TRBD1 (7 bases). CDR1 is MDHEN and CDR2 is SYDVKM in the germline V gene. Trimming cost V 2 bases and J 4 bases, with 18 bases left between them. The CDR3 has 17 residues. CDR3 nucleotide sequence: TGTGCCAGCAGTTTAGGCCGCCAGGGGGGAAGATACAATGAGCAGTTCTTC. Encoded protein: CASSLGRQGGRYNEQFF.

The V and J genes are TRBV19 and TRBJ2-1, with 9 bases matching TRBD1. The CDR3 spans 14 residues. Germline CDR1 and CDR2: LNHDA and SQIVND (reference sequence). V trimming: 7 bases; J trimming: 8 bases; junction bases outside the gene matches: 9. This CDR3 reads CASTIGGQGDEQFF. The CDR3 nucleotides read TGTGCCAGTACCATCGGGGGACAGGGCGATGAGCAGTTCTTC.

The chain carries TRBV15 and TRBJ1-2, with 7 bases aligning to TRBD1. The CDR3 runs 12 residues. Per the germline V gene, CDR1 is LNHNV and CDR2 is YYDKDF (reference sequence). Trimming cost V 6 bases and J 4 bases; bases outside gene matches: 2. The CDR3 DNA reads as TGTGCCACCAGAGGGGGCTCCTATGGCTACACCTTC. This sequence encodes CATRGGSYGYTF.

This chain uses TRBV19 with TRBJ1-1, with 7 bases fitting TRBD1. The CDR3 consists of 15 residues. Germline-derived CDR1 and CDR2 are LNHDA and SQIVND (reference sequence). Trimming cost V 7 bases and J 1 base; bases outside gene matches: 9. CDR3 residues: CASNLRGARNTEAFF. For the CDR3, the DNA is TGTGCCAGTAACCTCAGGGGGGCGCGGAACACTGAAGCTTTCTTT.

The CDR3 loop is CASSTGTGYGYTF. DNA of the CDR3: TGTGCCAGCAGTACCGGGACTGGGTATGGCTACACCTTC. The V call is TRBV28, the J call TRBJ1-2; D may be TRBD1 (5 bases). The germline gives CDR1 MDHEN, CDR2 SYDVKM. CDR3 size: 13 residues. The germline V and J ends were trimmed by 5 bases and 5 bases, with 12 bases remaining between them.

For the CDR3, the DNA is TGTGCCAGCAGTTTAGGGGACAGGGTGGGCGGCTACACCTTC. As protein: CASSLGDRVGGYTF. The chain joins TRBV28 to TRBJ1-2; 9 nucleotides align to TRBD1. The CDR3 length is 14 residues. Germline V CDR1 and CDR2: MDHEN, SYDVKM. V gave up 2 bases and J gave up 8 bases; unmatched junction bases: 6.

CDR3 protein: CASGSMNTEAFF. CDR3 nucleotides: TGTGCCAGCGGCTCTATGAACACTGAAGCTTTCTTT. This chain connects TRBV7-9 to TRBJ1-1; D is ambiguous. With 8 bases removed from V and 0 bases from J, the gap between germline ends came to 7 bases. Per the germline V gene, CDR1 is SEHNR and CDR2 is FQNEAQ (reference sequence). The CDR3 loop spans 12 amino acids.

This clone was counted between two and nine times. CDR3 in amino acids: CASSQGIGGLNTEAFF. The DNA for the CDR3 is TGTGCCAGCAGCCAAGGAATTGGCGGCTTGAACACTGAAGCTTTCTTT. The V call is TRBV4-2, the J call TRBJ1-1; no clear D gene. Germline-derived CDR1 and CDR2 are LGHNA and YNFKEQ. CDR3 size: 16 residues. The germline V and J ends were trimmed by 1 base and 0 bases, with 12 bases remaining between them.

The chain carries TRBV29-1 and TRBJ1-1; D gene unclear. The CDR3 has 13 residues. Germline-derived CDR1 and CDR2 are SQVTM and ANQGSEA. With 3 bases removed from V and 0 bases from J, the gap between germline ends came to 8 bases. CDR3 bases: TGCAGCGTTGAGGGCAGGATGAACACTGAAGCTTTCTTT. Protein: CSVEGRMNTEAFF. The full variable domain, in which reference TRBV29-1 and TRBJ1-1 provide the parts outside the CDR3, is SAVISQKPSRDICQRGTSLTIQCQVDSQVTMMFWYRQQPGQSLTLIATANQGSEATYESGFVIDKFPISRPNLTFSTLTVSNMSPEDSSIYLCSVEGRMNTEAFFGQGTRLTVV.

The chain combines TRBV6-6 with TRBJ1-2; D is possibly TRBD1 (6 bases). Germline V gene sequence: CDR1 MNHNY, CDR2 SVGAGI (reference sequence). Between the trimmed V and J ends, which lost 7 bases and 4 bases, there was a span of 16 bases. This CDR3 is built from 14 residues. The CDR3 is CASTTSGQTYGYTF. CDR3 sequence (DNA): TGTGCCAGCACAACTTCTGGACAGACCTATGGCTACACCTTC.

DNA for the CDR3: TGCGCCAGCAGCCAGGAATTCAGACAGAACACTGAAGCTTTCTTT. It specifies CASSQEFRQNTEAFF. V is TRBV4-3 and J is TRBJ1-1; unclear D gene. This CDR3 is built from 15 residues. Germline V lookup: CDR1 LGHNA, CDR2 YSLEER. Trimming took off 3 bases at V and 1 base at J, with 12 bases between the two ends.